The clone carrying this T cell receptor (beta chain) appeared once. This entry comes from a study of T cell responses to AZD1222 COVID-19 vaccine. Sequencing used immunoSEQ multiplex PCR; TCRdb keeps in-frame clones, though not all of them. The table lists approximately 70,000 clones, about 88% of them singletons, with 4.8% in the top ten. The CDR3 spans 15 residues. Germline V CDR1 and CDR2: SGHDT, YYEEEE. The V gene lost 3 bases and the J gene lost 3 bases, with 16 bases spanning the gap. This sequence was found in an adult who received the MenACWY meningococcal vaccine as a control. This sequence joins TRBV5-6 and TRBJ2-7; TRBD2 might be the D (5 bases). The input for sequencing was peripheral blood, taken 28 days after the second dose of the MenACWY control vaccine. The CDR3 is CASSYEPGAGYEQYF. The CDR3 DNA follows: TGTGCCAGCAGCTACGAACCGGGTGCGGGCTACGAGCAGTACTTC.